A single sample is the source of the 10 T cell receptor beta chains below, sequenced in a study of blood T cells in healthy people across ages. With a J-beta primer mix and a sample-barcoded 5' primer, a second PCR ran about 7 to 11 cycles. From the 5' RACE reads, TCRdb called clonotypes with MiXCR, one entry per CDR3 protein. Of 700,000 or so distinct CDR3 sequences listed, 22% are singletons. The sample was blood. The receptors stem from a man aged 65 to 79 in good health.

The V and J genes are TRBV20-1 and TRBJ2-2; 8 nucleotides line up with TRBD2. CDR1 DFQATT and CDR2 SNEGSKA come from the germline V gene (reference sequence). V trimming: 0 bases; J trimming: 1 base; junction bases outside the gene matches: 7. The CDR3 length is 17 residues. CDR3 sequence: CSARDLLTSVNTGELFF. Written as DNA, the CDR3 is TGCAGTGCTAGAGATCTTTTGACTAGCGTGAACACCGGGGAGCTGTTTTTT.

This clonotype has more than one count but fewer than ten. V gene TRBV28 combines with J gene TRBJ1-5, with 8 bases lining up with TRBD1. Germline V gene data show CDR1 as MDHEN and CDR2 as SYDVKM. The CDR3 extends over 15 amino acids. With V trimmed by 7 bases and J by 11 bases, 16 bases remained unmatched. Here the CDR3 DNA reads TGTGCCAGCAACGCAGGGGGCTGGAGCTTCTCGTCCCAGCATTTT. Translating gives CASNAGGWSFSSQHF.

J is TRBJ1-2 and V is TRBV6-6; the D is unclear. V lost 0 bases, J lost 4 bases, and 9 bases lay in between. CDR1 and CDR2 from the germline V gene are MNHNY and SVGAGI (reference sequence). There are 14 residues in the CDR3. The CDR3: CASSYSGSSYGYTF. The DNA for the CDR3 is TGTGCCAGCAGTTACTCCGGCAGTTCCTATGGCTACACCTTC.

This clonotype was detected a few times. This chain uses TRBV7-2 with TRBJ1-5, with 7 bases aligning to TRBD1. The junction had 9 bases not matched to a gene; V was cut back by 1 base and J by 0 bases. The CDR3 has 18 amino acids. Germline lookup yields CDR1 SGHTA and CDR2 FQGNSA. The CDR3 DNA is TGTGCCAGCAGCTTAGTCCTGACAGGGCTCGGTAGCAATCAGCCCCAGCATTTT. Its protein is CASSLVLTGLGSNQPQHF.

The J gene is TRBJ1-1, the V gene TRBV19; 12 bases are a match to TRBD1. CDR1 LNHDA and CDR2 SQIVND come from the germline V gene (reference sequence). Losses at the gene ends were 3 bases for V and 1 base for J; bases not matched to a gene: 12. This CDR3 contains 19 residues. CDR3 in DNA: TGTGCCAGTAGTATTCTGACCGGGACAGGGGGCGTCCAGAACACTGAAGCTTTCTTT. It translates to CASSILTGTGGVQNTEAFF. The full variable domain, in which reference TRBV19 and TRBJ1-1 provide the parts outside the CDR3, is DGGITQSPKYLFRKEGQNVTLSCEQNLNHDAMYWYRQDPGQGLRLIYYSQIVNDFQKGDIAEGYSVSREKKESFPLTVTSAQKNPTAFYLCASSILTGTGGVQNTEAFFGQGTRLTVV.

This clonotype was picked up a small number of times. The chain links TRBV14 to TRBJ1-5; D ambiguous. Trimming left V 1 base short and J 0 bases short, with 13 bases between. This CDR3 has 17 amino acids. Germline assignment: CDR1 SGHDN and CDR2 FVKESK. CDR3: CASSQVWENYSNQPQHF. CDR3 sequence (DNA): TGTGCCAGCAGCCAAGTCTGGGAGAATTATAGCAATCAGCCCCAGCATTTT.

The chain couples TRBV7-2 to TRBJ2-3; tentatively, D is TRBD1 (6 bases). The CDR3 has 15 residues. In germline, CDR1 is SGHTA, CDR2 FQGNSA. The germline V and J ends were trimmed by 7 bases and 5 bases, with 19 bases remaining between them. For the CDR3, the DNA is TGTGCCAGCAACCAGGTGGGGGCAGGGCGAGATACGCAGTATTTT. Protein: CASNQVGAGRDTQYF.

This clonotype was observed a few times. CDR3 loop: CASSSQRTSGTDTQYF. As DNA, the CDR3 is TGTGCCAGCAGCTCGCAAAGGACTAGCGGCACAGATACGCAGTATTTT. The chain employs TRBV7-9 and TRBJ2-3; 9 bases line up with TRBD2. Germline CDR1 and CDR2: SEHNR and FQNEAQ (reference sequence). The V segment lost 4 bases and the J segment 1 base; nucleotides outside the gene matches: 6. The CDR3 runs to 16 residues. Variable domain in full (rest from reference TRBV7-9 and TRBJ2-3): DTGVSQNPRHKITKRGQNVTFRCDPISEHNRLYWYRQTLGQGPEFLTYFQNEAQLEKSRLLSDRFSAERPKGSFSTLEIQRTEQGDSAMYLCASSSQRTSGTDTQYFGPGTRLTVL.

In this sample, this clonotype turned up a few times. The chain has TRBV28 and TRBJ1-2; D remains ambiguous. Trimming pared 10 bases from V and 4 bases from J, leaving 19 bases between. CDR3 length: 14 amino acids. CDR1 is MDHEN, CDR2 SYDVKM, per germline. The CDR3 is CAISAPPAAYGYTF. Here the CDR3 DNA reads TGTGCCATCTCCGCCCCGCCGGCAGCCTATGGCTACACCTTC.

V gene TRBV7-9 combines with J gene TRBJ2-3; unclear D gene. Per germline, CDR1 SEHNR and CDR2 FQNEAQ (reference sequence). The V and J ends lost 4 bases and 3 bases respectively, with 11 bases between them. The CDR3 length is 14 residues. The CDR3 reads CASSSLAFTDTQYF. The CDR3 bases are TGTGCCAGCAGCTCTCTGGCCTTTACAGATACGCAGTATTTT.